The 5 T cell receptor beta chains in this list originate from one sample, sequenced in a study of neurological immune-mediated disorders. TCRdb reprocessed the 5' RACE reads via MiXCR and lists one record per CDR3 protein. The sample lists roughly 76,000 distinct CDR3 sequences, approximately 3.4% occurring once. The sequenced sample consisted of PBMCs. These TCRs come from a woman aged 45-60 years with multiple sclerosis.

This clonotype was seen only a few times. A much more abundant neighbour one base away suggests this may be a read error. The chain carries TRBV18 and TRBJ2-3, with TRBD1 matching over 10 bases. V was clipped by 6 bases and J by 5 bases; unmatched bases: 8. Germline CDR1 reads KGHSH; CDR2 reads LQKENI. CDR3 length: 15 residues. The CDR3 coding sequence is TGTGCCAGCTCCCCCGGGACAGGGGTCCAAGATACGCAGTATTTT. Translating it yields CASSPGTGVQDTQYF.

This clonotype has at least ten counts. CDR3 region: CASSHPGLARNEQFF. CDR3 nucleotides: TGCGCCAGCAGCCATCCGGGACTAGCGAGGAATGAGCAGTTCTTC. The rearrangement joins TRBV4-1 to TRBJ2-1, with TRBD2 matching over 10 bases. CDR3 size: 15 residues. CDR1 and CDR2 (germline): MGHRA, YSYEKL. V lost 3 bases, J lost 7 bases, and 6 bases stayed unmatched.

This clonotype has at least ten counts. V is TRBV9 and J is TRBJ2-1; D may be TRBD1 or TRBD2 (5 bases each). CDR3 length: 14 amino acids. Germline V gene lookup returns CDR1 SGDLS and CDR2 YYNGEE. The germline V and J ends were trimmed by 0 bases and 9 bases, with 13 bases remaining between them. The CDR3 protein is CASSVDPGGSEQFF. For the CDR3, the DNA is TGTGCCAGCAGCGTAGATCCTGGGGGAAGTGAGCAGTTCTTC.

In this sample, this clonotype turned up many times. The chain combines TRBV20-1 with TRBJ1-4; TRBD1 agrees at 7 bases. V shed 6 bases and J 2 bases; nucleotides not matched to a gene: 6. The CDR3 spans 14 residues. CDR1 is DFQATT, CDR2 SNEGSKA, per germline (reference sequence). DNA of the CDR3: TGCAGTGCGAGTACAGGGGCGACTAATGAAAAACTGTTTTTT. Translating gives CSASTGATNEKLFF.

In this sample, this clonotype turned up many times. This sequence joins TRBV19 and TRBJ2-1; no firm D call. Trimming pared 2 bases from V and 5 bases from J, leaving 10 bases between. This CDR3 has 14 amino acids. Germline CDR1 LNHDA, CDR2 SQIVND (reference sequence). The chain's CDR3 is CASSITGYNNEQFF. CDR3 nucleotide sequence: TGTGCCAGTAGTATAACCGGATACAACAATGAGCAGTTCTTC.